This T cell receptor beta chain was captured in a study of PD-1 blockade in mismatch repair-deficient tumors (dated by TCRdb to the late 2010s). Broadly, across the study: Between September 2013 and September 2016, the trial enrolled over 80 consecutive patients with approximately 13 mismatch repair-deficient cancer types, every one of whom had been previously treated and was progressing. Tumor-associated T cell clones were tracked in the peripheral blood of patients responding to PD-1 blockade by deep sequencing of TCR CDR3 regions.

For each enrolled patient, mismatch repair deficiency was established using either polymerase chain reaction or immunohistochemistry. TCR sequencing was performed for a few patients who responded to pembrolizumab therapy. Pembrolizumab PD-1 blockade was prospectively tested in advanced mismatch repair-deficient cancers, regardless of tissue of origin, in the phase II trial. Peripheral blood T cell samples were gathered serially, both before PD-1 blockade started and at multiple time points afterward. Blood sampling times were reported as weeks after the first pembrolizumab dose. Remarks on this clone: Its antigen target is currently unknown. One base away there is no much larger clone; base qualities are not given.

Overall study results and their limits: After pembrolizumab, tumor-resident clones, which were often undetectable in blood before treatment, expanded rapidly and then contracted, generally ahead of radiologic responses.

Libraries were built with the immunoSEQ multiplex PCR assay. TCRdb's version of the immuneACCESS table is confined to in-frame rearrangements and falls short of the full clone set. An unresolved V gene accounts for under half of the shortfall where checked; the remainder is of unknown origin. Counted in this sample were some 130,000 clones; 85% to 90% of them appeared once. Together, the top ten hold 12% of the sample. Here the sequenced sample was peripheral blood, taken approximately 72 weeks after starting pembrolizumab. The receptor was isolated from an adult with mismatch repair-deficient cancer.

The nucleotide sequence is TGTGCCTGGAGTGTATGGTACACCGGGGAGCTGTTTTTT. Its translation is CAWSVWYTGELFF. Recombination joined TRBV30 with TRBJ2-2, with the D segment identity uncertain. Taken from cysteine to phenylalanine, the CDR3 has 13 residues. The kept DNA is CDR3 alone, 39 bases in frame from the first base. CDR1 GTSNPN and CDR2 SVGIG are derived from the germline V gene (reference sequence). V and J are truncated by 0 bases and 3 bases respectively, leaving an intervening sequence of 5 bases. When the CDR3 is completed using the reference TRBV30 and TRBJ2-2 genes on either side, the full variable domain is SQTIHQWPATLVQPVGSPLSLECTVEGTSNPNLYWYRQAAGRGLQLLFYSVGIGQISSEVPQNLSASRPQDRQFILSSKKLLLSDSGFYLCAWSVWYTGELFFGEGSRLTVL.